A selection of T cell receptor beta chains follows, all from one sample in a study of beta chain features in type 1 diabetes. The method was immunoSEQ multiplex PCR; TCRdb's version includes in-frame clones alone and lacks a portion of them. The repertoire holds some 240,000 clones, with 16% as singletons. The sequencing sample was made of naive CD4+ T cells from blood. Every receptor here comes from a man aged 25 to 45 with type 1 diabetes. The CDR3 runs from the conserved cysteine through the conserved F or W. A D gene is named only where the DNA matches it firmly. The size field is filled for only some rows; it gives once, few, many or a size class.

d_gene | j_gene | abundance | v_gene | CDR3nt | CDR3aa
NA | TRBJ1-5 | few | TRBV4-1 | TGCGCCAGCAGCCAAGGTCCGACGGGTCAGCCCCAGCATTTT | CASSQGPTGQPQHF
NA | TRBJ2-7 | few | TRBV10-3 | TGTGCCGCAAGTCCTAGCTCCTACGAGCAGTACTTC | CAASPSSYEQYF
NA | TRBJ2-5 | few | TRBV20-1 | TGCAGTGCTACGCAGCGAGAGACCCAGTACTTC | CSATQRETQYF
TRBD2 | TRBJ2-1 | NA | TRBV15 | TGTGCCACCAGCGGACTCCCGACTAGCGGGGCCCATAATGAGCAGTTCTTC | CATSGLPTSGAHNEQFF
NA | TRBJ2-4 | few | TRBV13 | TGTGCCAGCAGCCCGACCGGGACCGGAGCCAAAAACATTCAGTACTTC | CASSPTGTGAKNIQYF
NA | TRBJ1-1 | NA | TRBV5-1 | TGCGCCAGCAGCTTGGACGTGAACACTGAAGCTTTCTTT | CASSLDVNTEAFF
NA | TRBJ2-3 | NA | TRBV7-2 | TGTGCCAGCAGCTTAGCGGGGCTGAATACGCAGTATTTT | CASSLAGLNTQYF
TRBD2 | TRBJ2-5 | few | TRBV29-1 | TGCAGCGTTTTAGCGGGAGTGGAGACCCAGTACTTC | CSVLAGVETQYF
TRBD1 | TRBJ2-7 | NA | TRBV14 | TGTGCCAGCAGCCCGCGGACAGGCGGATACGAGCAGTACTTC | CASSPRTGGYEQYF
NA | TRBJ2-1 | NA | TRBV7-9 | TGTGCCAGCAGCTTAGAGACAGGCAAGCAGTTCTTC | CASSLETGKQFF
TRBD1 | TRBJ1-1 | few | TRBV7-9 | TGTGCCAGCAGCCGGGACAGTGAGATGGCTTTCTTT | CASSRDSEMAFF
TRBD1 | TRBJ2-5 | few | TRBV5-1 | TGCGCCAGCAGCGTGGACAGGGCCCAAGAGACCCAGTACTTC | CASSVDRAQETQYF
TRBD1 | TRBJ1-1 | NA | TRBV14 | TGTGCCAGCAGACAGGGGCCCTTATATGAAGCTTTCTTT | CASRQGPLYEAFF
NA | TRBJ2-2 | NA | TRBV9 | TGTGCCAGCAGCGTAGCAGGGGCGAACACCGGGGAGCTGTTTTTT | CASSVAGANTGELFF
NA | TRBJ1-2 | few | TRBV29-1 | TGCAGCGTTGATGACTATGGCTACACCTTC | CSVDDYGYTF
TRBD1 | TRBJ2-7 | few | TRBV29-1 | TGCAGCGTTGAAGGACGCGGACAGGGGACCTACGAGCAGTACTTC | CSVEGRGQGTYEQYF
NA | TRBJ2-6 | NA | TRBV4-1 | TGCGCCAGCAGCCAAGACGCAGGGGACTCTGGGGCCAACGTCCTGACTTTC | CASSQDAGDSGANVLTF
NA | TRBJ2-5 | few | TRBV7-9 | TGTGCCAGCAGCTACGGTCAAGAGACCCAGTACTTC | CASSYGQETQYF
NA | TRBJ1-4 | NA | TRBV28 | TGTGCATCAGGGGCCGCCCAGGGACTGTTTTTT | CASGAAQGLFF
NA | TRBJ1-2 | NA | TRBV7-9 | TGTGCCAGCAGCTTTAGGATGGAAGGCTACACCTTC | CASSFRMEGYTF
NA | TRBJ2-3 | few | TRBV29-1 | TGCAGCGTTCAGGGTATTACAGATACGCAGTATTTT | CSVQGITDTQYF
NA | TRBJ1-1 | NA | TRBV7-9 | TGTGCCAGCAGTTCCCCTAGGGGGGGGAACACTGAAGCTTTCTTT | CASSSPRGGNTEAFF
NA | TRBJ2-1 | NA | TRBV9 | TGTGCCAGCAGCGTACTGGGGGAACGGTACAATGAGCAGTTCTTC | CASSVLGERYNEQFF
NA | TRBJ2-7 | NA | TRBV7-8 | TGTGCCAGCAGCTTAGGAATCGGGACCGAAACCTACGAGCAGTACTTC | CASSLGIGTETYEQYF
NA | TRBJ2-7 | few | TRBV10-3 | TGTGCCATCAGTGAGTCCAACGAGCAGTACTTC | CAISESNEQYF
NA | TRBJ2-5 | few | TRBV11-2 | TGTGCCAGCAGCTTAGAGGAGACCCAGTACTTC | CASSLEETQYF
TRBD2 | TRBJ2-1 | NA | TRBV7-2 | TGTGCCAGCGCAGCCAGGACTAGCGGCTACAATGAGCAGTTCTTC | CASAARTSGYNEQFF
TRBD2 | TRBJ2-1 | few | TRBV4-3 | TGCGCCAGCAGCCAGTCCCTAGCGGATAGCTCCTACAATGAGCAGTTCTTC | CASSQSLADSSYNEQFF
NA | TRBJ2-6 | few | TRBV25-1 | TGTGCCAGCAAAACATCTGGGGCCAACGTCCTGACTTTC | CASKTSGANVLTF
NA | TRBJ2-5 | NA | TRBV27 | TGTGCCAGCAGTCGGGACGGAGTAAAAGAGACCCAGTACTTC | CASSRDGVKETQYF
NA | TRBJ1-1 | NA | TRBV7-3 | TGTGCCAGCAGCCTTCAGGGGCCGAACACTGAAGCTTTCTTT | CASSLQGPNTEAFF
NA | TRBJ2-5 | NA | TRBV7-6 | TGTGCCAGCAGCTCCTGGACCGGCGAGACCCAGTACTTC | CASSSWTGETQYF
NA | TRBJ2-1 | NA | TRBV12-2 | TGTGCAAGTCGCATACTTATCCGGGACTATTACAATGAGCAGTTCTTC | CASRILIRDYYNEQFF
NA | TRBJ1-2 | few | TRBV30 | TGTGCCTGGAGTCAGGGGCCTTACGGCTACACCTTC | CAWSQGPYGYTF
NA | TRBJ1-5 | NA | TRBV7-2 | TGTGCCAGCAGCTTAAATCAGGGGCAGCCCCAGCATTTT | CASSLNQGQPQHF
NA | TRBJ1-4 | few | TRBV18 | TGTGCCAGCTCACCACTCGAGCGAGAAAAACTGTTTTTT | CASSPLEREKLFF
NA | TRBJ2-1 | few | TRBV19 | TGTGCCAGTACCCTAAGGCGCGGTGAGCAGTTCTTC | CASTLRRGEQFF
NA | TRBJ1-1 | NA | TRBV15 | TGTGCCACCAGCAGAGAGGCGGGATATGAAGCTTTCTTT | CATSREAGYEAFF
NA | TRBJ2-6 | NA | TRBV4-1 | TGCGCCAGCAGCCAACGGGACACCAGCTCTGGGGCCAACGTCCTGACTTTC | CASSQRDTSSGANVLTF
NA | TRBJ1-2 | few | TRBV29-1 | TGCAGCGCTGGGAGGCGGGGACAAAATGATGGCTACACCTTC | CSAGRRGQNDGYTF
NA | TRBJ1-5 | few | TRBV29-1 | TGCAGCGCCGGGGCGGGAACCCGGGGGCAGCCCCAGCATTTT | CSAGAGTRGQPQHF
NA | TRBJ2-5 | NA | TRBV18 | TGTGCCAGCTCACCCCCGGGACGGATCGAGACCCAGTACTTC | CASSPPGRIETQYF
NA | TRBJ1-4 | NA | TRBV4-1 | TGCGCCAGCAGGGGAATGCGGGGCAGGAAAGATGAAAAACTGTTTTTT | CASRGMRGRKDEKLFF
NA | TRBJ1-4 | NA | TRBV7-2 | TGTGCCAGCAGCCTAAGAACTAATGAAAAACTGTTTTTT | CASSLRTNEKLFF
TRBD2 | TRBJ2-2 | few | TRBV5-4 | TGTGCCAGCAGCTTGGTAATAGCGGGCGCCGGGGAGCTGTTTTTT | CASSLVIAGAGELFF
NA | TRBJ1-4 | NA | TRBV20-1 | TGCAGTGCTAGGGGCAAAAAACTGTTTTTT | CSARGKKLFF
TRBD1 | TRBJ1-1 | NA | TRBV29-1 | TGCAGCGTTGGGGGACAGGGATTGACTGAAGCTTTCTTT | CSVGGQGLTEAFF
NA | TRBJ2-7 | NA | TRBV7-3 | TGTGCCAGCAGTCCTACCCCGGAGGGACACGAGCAGTACTTC | CASSPTPEGHEQYF
NA | TRBJ1-1 | NA | TRBV6-4 | TGTGCCAGCAGAAAAGAGGCGGACACTGAAGCTTTCTTT | CASRKEADTEAFF
NA | TRBJ2-3 | NA | TRBV6-1 | TGTGCCAGCAGTGACCGGTGGAGTAGGACAGATACGCAGTATTTT | CASSDRWSRTDTQYF